What follows are 21 T cell receptor beta chains derived from one specimen sequenced in a study of T cell responses to AZD1222 COVID-19 vaccine. The protocol was immunoSEQ multiplex PCR, while the TCRdb copy is restricted to in-frame clones and leaves out a portion. The sample lists about 170,000 clones, over 75% occurring once. The sequencing used peripheral blood, collected on day 0 of AZD1222 vaccination. The receptors were gathered from an adult in good health.

This clone has only a few counts. The chain uses TRBV30 and TRBJ1-2, with D perhaps TRBD1 (5 bases). CDR3 length equals 13 residues. The germline gives CDR1 GTSNPN, CDR2 SVGIG (reference sequence). Trimming took 2 bases from V and 5 from J, leaving 12 bases between them. This chain's CDR3 is CAWSRGTEYGYTF. In DNA form, the CDR3 reads TGTGCCTGGAGTAGAGGGACCGAATATGGCTACACCTTC.

The genes are TRBV7-8 and TRBJ2-1; 9 bases match TRBD2. Per germline, CDR1 SGHVS and CDR2 FQNEAQ. V lost 1 base and J lost 2; bases outside the gene matches: 0. CDR3 size: 15 residues. The CDR3 nucleotides are TGTGCCAGCAGCTTAGGCGGGGGGGCCTACAATGAGCAGTTCTTC. Its translation: CASSLGGGAYNEQFF. Using reference TRBV7-8 and TRBJ2-1 for the parts outside the CDR3, the full variable domain is GAGVSQSPRYKVAKRGQDVALRCDPISGHVSLFWYQQALGQGPEFLTYFQNEAQLDKSGLPSDRFFAERPEGSVSTLKIQRTQQEDSAVYLCASSLGGGAYNEQFFGPGTRLTVL.

This clone came up once. The chain couples TRBV6-2 or TRBV6-3 to TRBJ2-6, with D possibly matching TRBD1 (5 bases). The CDR3 is 17 amino acids. Trimming removed 4 bases at V and 0 bases at J, with 13 bases between. Germline CDR1 is MNHEY and CDR2 is SVGEGT. The CDR3, as DNA: TGTGCCAGCAGTTCTTACAGGTTAGGCTCTGGGGCCAACGTCCTGACTTTC. Translated: CASSSYRLGSGANVLTF.

This CDR3 is CASSFGGRDNSPLHF. As DNA, the CDR3 is TGTGCCAGCAGCTTCGGGGGGAGGGATAATTCACCCCTCCACTTT. The V call is TRBV11-3, the J call TRBJ1-6; a weak D match, TRBD1 (5 bases). V shed 3 bases and J shed 5 bases, with 11 bases lying between them. The germline V gene encodes CDR1 SGHNT and CDR2 YENEEA. CDR3 length: 15 residues.

The CDR3 DNA reads as TGTGCCAGTAGTATGCTAGGGAACTACAATGAGCAGTTCTTC. Translation: CASSMLGNYNEQFF. V is TRBV19 and J is TRBJ2-1; no reliable D call. The CDR3 has 14 residues. CDR1 and CDR2 (germline): LNHDA, SQIVND (reference sequence). Trimming took off 3 bases at V and 3 bases at J, with 9 bases between the two ends.

The chain uses TRBV21-1 and TRBJ2-3; the listed D gene, TRBD2, was not tested against the DNA. TRBV21-1 is an annotated pseudogene. The CDR3 spans 16 residues. CDR3 nucleotide sequence: TGTGCCAGCGGCCGGGGGGTCGTCCCGGGTATCGATACGCAGTATTTT. It specifies CASGRGVVPGIDTQYF.

The chain links TRBV5-1 to TRBJ2-1; TRBD2 agrees at 10 bases. The CDR3 runs to 13 residues. Germline-derived CDR1 and CDR2 are SGHRS and YFSETQ. With 3 bases clipped from V and 7 bases from J, the junction kept 1 base outside the gene matches. The CDR3 is CASSSSGGNEQFF. The CDR3 DNA is TGCGCCAGCAGCTCTAGCGGGGGTAATGAGCAGTTCTTC. Looking up the rest from reference TRBV5-1 and TRBJ2-1 gives the full variable domain: KAGVTQTPRYLIKTRGQQVTLSCSPISGHRSVSWYQQTPGQGLQFLFEYFSETQRNKGNFPGRFSGRQFSNSRSEMNVSTLELGDSALYLCASSSSGGNEQFFGPGTRLTVL.

The chain couples TRBV6-5 to TRBJ2-7; D not resolved. The V gene lost 11 bases and the J gene lost 7 bases, with 21 bases spanning the gap. This CDR3 region has 13 residues. Germline V CDR1 and CDR2: MNHEY, SVGAGI. CDR3 region: CASKRESIGEQYF. The CDR3 bases are TGTGCCTCCAAAAGAGAATCCATTGGGGAGCAGTACTTC.

The chain has TRBV27 and TRBJ1-2, with D possibly being TRBD1 (6 bases). The CDR3 covers 13 residues. Germline CDR1 MNHEY, CDR2 SMNVEV (reference sequence). V was pared by 6 bases and J by 8 bases, with 16 bases between. The CDR3 nucleotides are TGTGCCAGCAGGTTCAGGGGCGTTAACGGCTACACCTTC. It codes for CASRFRGVNGYTF.

The CDR3, as DNA: TGTGCCTGGAGAAGAGACAGTGGGGGTTCACCCCTCCACTTT. This encodes CAWRRDSGGSPLHF. The chain is built from TRBV30 and TRBJ1-6; TRBD1 is a possible D gene (5 bases). Trimming took off 3 bases at V and 9 bases at J, with 15 bases between the two ends. The CDR3 loop spans 14 amino acids. Germline V gives CDR1 GTSNPN, CDR2 SVGIG (reference sequence).

This chain links TRBV28 with TRBJ1-5; 11 bases match TRBD1. Germline values: CDR1 MDHEN, CDR2 SYDVKM. V dropped 6 bases and J dropped 6; count of bases not matched to a gene: 7. The CDR3 has 15 amino acids. DNA for the CDR3: TGTGCCAGCAGGATACGGGACAGGGGGTTTCAGCCCCAGCATTTT. This codes for CASRIRDRGFQPQHF. Supplemented by reference TRBV28 and TRBJ1-5, the full variable domain reads DVKVTQSSRYLVKRTGEKVFLECVQDMDHENMFWYRQDPGLGLRLIYFSYDVKMKEKGDIPEGYSVSREKKERFSLILESASTNQTSMYLCASRIRDRGFQPQHFGDGTRLSIL.

The chain recombines TRBV25-1 with TRBJ1-2, with D hard to call. This CDR3 spans 12 amino acids. The germline V and J ends were trimmed by 3 bases and 1 base, with 3 bases remaining between them. Per germline, CDR1 MGHDK and CDR2 SYGVNS. CDR3 sequence: CASSDHNYGYTF. CDR3 nucleotide sequence: TGTGCCAGCAGTGACCATAACTATGGCTACACCTTC.

The chain joins TRBV5-1 to TRBJ1-2, with 7 bases identical to TRBD1. The V and J ends lost 4 bases and 2 bases, in that order; junction bases with no gene match: 5. The CDR3 is 14 residues long. Germline V gene lookup returns CDR1 SGHRS and CDR2 YFSETQ. The CDR3 is CASSTETGNYGYTF. The CDR3 coding sequence is TGCGCCAGCAGCACGGAGACAGGGAACTATGGCTACACCTTC.

The chain uses TRBV28 and TRBJ1-1; 9 bases match TRBD1. The CDR3 loop spans 14 amino acids. The V gene end was trimmed by 6 bases and the J gene end by 5 bases; junction bases not matched to a gene: 7. Germline V gene sequence: CDR1 MDHEN, CDR2 SYDVKM. CDR3: CASSKQGAGTEAFF. The CDR3 DNA sequence: TGTGCCAGCAGCAAACAGGGGGCAGGGACTGAAGCTTTCTTT.

The chain is built from TRBV6-4 and TRBJ2-3, with D perhaps TRBD1 (6 bases). The CDR3 runs 14 residues. With 2 bases removed from V and 1 base from J, the gap between germline ends came to 7 bases. CDR1 and CDR2 from the germline V gene are MRHNA and SNTAGT. For the CDR3, the DNA is TGTGCCAGCAGTGACAAGGGGGGCACAGATACGCAGTATTTT. It encodes CASSDKGGTDTQYF.

V gene TRBV5-1 combines with J gene TRBJ1-1; D perhaps matches TRBD1 (6 bases). V shed 4 bases and J shed 0 bases, with 22 bases lying between them. Germline V gives CDR1 SGHRS, CDR2 YFSETQ. The CDR3 extends over 18 amino acids. The CDR3 reads CASSQFKTGGRMNTEAFF. CDR3 DNA sequence: TGCGCCAGCAGCCAATTCAAGACAGGCGGGAGGATGAACACTGAAGCTTTCTTT.

The chain links TRBV5-5 to TRBJ1-1, with 8 bases that match TRBD1. The CDR3 is 15 amino acids. V shed 2 bases and J 5 bases; nucleotides not matched to a gene: 8. In germline, CDR1 is SGHKS, CDR2 YYEKEE (reference sequence). CDR3: CASSFLGRGQTEAFF. The DNA of the CDR3 is TGTGCCAGCAGCTTCTTAGGCAGGGGGCAAACTGAAGCTTTCTTT.

The DNA for the CDR3 is TGTGCCAGCAGTGCCCCGAGGGGAGGGGGGAATGAGCAGTTCTTC. It yields the protein CASSAPRGGGNEQFF. The chain has TRBV28 and TRBJ2-1; D is possibly TRBD2 (7 bases). Per germline, CDR1 MDHEN and CDR2 SYDVKM. The CDR3 totals 15 residues. V gave up 5 bases and J gave up 7 bases, with 18 bases separating them.

To note about this clone: At one boundary the junction diverges from the germline segment, which might be a read error. The V call is TRBV6-5, the J call TRBJ1-2; a weak D match, TRBD1 (5 bases). Germline V CDR1 and CDR2: MNHEY, SVGAGI. This CDR3 contains 15 residues. CDR3 in DNA: TGTGCCAGCAGTGACTCCGGGACCGCACTCTATGGCTACACCTTC. It translates to CASSDSGTALYGYTF.

This clone was detected only a few times. The CDR3 DNA reads as TGTGCCAGCAGTTTGATAAAGGGGGAGAACACTGAAGCTTTCTTT. This codes for CASSLIKGENTEAFF. This chain connects TRBV2 to TRBJ1-1; possible D gene TRBD1, 6 bases. Germline V gene lookup returns CDR1 SNHLY and CDR2 FYNNEI. V lost 5 bases to trimming and J lost 1 base, with 14 bases between them. The CDR3 extends over 15 amino acids.

This chain joins TRBV5-1 and TRBJ1-6; TRBD1 might be the D (5 bases). V was clipped by 5 bases and J by 0 bases, with 18 bases between them. Per germline, CDR1 SGHRS and CDR2 YFSETQ. The CDR3 extends over 18 amino acids. The DNA for the CDR3 is TGCGCCAGCAGATATGGCGGGGCAGGGAGCTCCTATAATTCACCCCTCCACTTT. Protein product: CASRYGGAGSSYNSPLHF.